Given below is one T cell receptor beta chain in context. Its specificity is unknown. The CDR3 runs to 14 residues. CDR1 and CDR2 (germline): MNHEY, SMNVEV (reference sequence). Losses at the gene ends were 5 bases for V and 5 bases for J; bases not matched to a gene: 7. Generated by immunoSEQ multiplex PCR, the TCRdb table keeps only in-frame clones and is missing some. The sample consists of approximately 15,000 clones, approximately 61% of them appearing once. This sample was included in a study of graft-versus-host responses after intestinal transplantation. Study summary: Transplant recipients had multivisceral, liver-intestinal, or isolated intestinal grafts. Tacrolimus plus steroids were given to all recipients for two to three years, preceded by anti-thymocyte globulin induction.

The authors processed graft tissue to release intraepithelial and lamina propria lymphocytes. General study points: Allograft graft-versus-host to host-versus-graft clonal ratios ran high in patients with graft-donor T cell macrochimerism. Early post-transplant falls in HvG clones accompanied the peak levels of circulating GvH clones.

The TCR originated in a human patient who received an intestinal transplant, so some T cells may come from the graft donor. Source: ileum tissue, taken around 640 days after intestinal transplantation. V is TRBV27 and J is TRBJ1-2; TRBD1 aligns across 8 bases. CDR3: CASSRQGAPYGYTF. In DNA form, the CDR3 reads TGTGCCAGCAGTCGTCAGGGGGCGCCGTATGGCTACACCTTC.